The present T cell receptor beta chain was sequenced within a study of blood T cell repertoires in COVID-19. Study summary: Spain, Italy and the United States supplied samples that represented acute and convalescent COVID-19. In each case, the material was cDNA or gDNA derived from T cells, B-cell-depleted T cells, or PBMCs.

The CDR3 runs 15 residues. Germline assignment: CDR1 MGHDK and CDR2 SYGVNS. The ends lost 3 bases at V and 8 bases at J; junction bases unmatched: 4. In the study's own analysis: Estimated nucleated cell counts came from reference gene primer amplification. The assay was immunoSEQ multiplex PCR, and TCRdb's table has in-frame clones only and misses some. V and J calls and clone size come straight from that table; D and trimming were deduced from the DNA. The repertoire holds roughly 87,000 clones, with approximately 82% as singletons. The sequenced sample was peripheral blood. The rearrangement uses TRBV25-1 and TRBJ2-1; TRBD2 agrees at 13 bases. The clonotype comes from a woman in her 70s with acute or convalescent COVID-19. DNA for the CDR3: TGTGCCAGCAGTGAGACTAGCGGGGGGCAGGATGAGCAGTTCTTC. Encoded protein: CASSETSGGQDEQFF.